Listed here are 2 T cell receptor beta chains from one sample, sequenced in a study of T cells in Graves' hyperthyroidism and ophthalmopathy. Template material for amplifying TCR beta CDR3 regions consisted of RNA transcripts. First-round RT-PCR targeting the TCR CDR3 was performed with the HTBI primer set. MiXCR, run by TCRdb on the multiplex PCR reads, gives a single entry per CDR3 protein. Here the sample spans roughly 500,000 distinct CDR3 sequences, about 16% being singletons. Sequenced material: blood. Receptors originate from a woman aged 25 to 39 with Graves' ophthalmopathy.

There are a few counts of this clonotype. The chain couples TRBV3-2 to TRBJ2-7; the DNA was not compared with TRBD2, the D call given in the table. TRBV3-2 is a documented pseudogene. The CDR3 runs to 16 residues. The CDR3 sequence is CASSRFTSGLSYEQYF. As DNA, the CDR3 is TGTGCCAGCAGCCGGTTCACTAGCGGGCTATCCTACGAGCAGTACTTC.

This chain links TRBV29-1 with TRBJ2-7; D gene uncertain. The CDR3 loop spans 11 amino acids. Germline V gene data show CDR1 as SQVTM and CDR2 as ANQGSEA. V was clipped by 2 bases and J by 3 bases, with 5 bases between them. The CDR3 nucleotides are TGCAGCGTTGAAAGGGACTACGAGCAGTACTTC. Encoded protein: CSVERDYEQYF.